This T cell receptor beta chain was sequenced in a study of blood T cell repertoires in COVID-19. Data came from immunoSEQ multiplex PCR; TCRdb stores just in-frame clones and leaves some out. The table lists hundreds of thousands of clones, roughly 87% of them singletons. V was cut by 4 bases and J by 0 bases, with 10 bases left in between. The CDR3 consists of 15 residues. CDR1 is MNHNY, CDR2 SVGAGI, per germline (reference sequence). The rearrangement links TRBV6-6 to TRBJ1-3; D gene uncertain. This sequence was found in a woman aged 25 to 39 who had recovered from COVID-19. The sample comprised PBMCs or T cells enriched from blood (not recorded which). In DNA form, the CDR3 reads TGTGCCAGCAGTTCCGGACTGTACTCTGGAAACACCATATATTTT. It yields the protein CASSSGLYSGNTIYF.